Described below is a single T cell receptor (beta chain) sequence and its context. As yet, its antigen is unknown. The data were taken from a study of Tregs in tolerant kidney transplant recipients. The study's findings and limits: Some patients' samples used different primers over time, so nucleotide sequences weren't comparable. The small number of patients limits these findings pending further validation. Expanding Tregs on activated donor B cells appeared to best identify donor-specific TCRbeta clones.

The nonmyeloablative bone marrow transplants came from related graft donors, with transient mixed chimerism. Produced via immunoSEQ multiplex PCR; TCRdb's table is partial and in-frame only. Its table records about 31,000 clones. The clonotype was recovered from a human patient who received a combined kidney and bone marrow transplant. Some T cells could come from the graft donor. Material: CD4+ T cells from blood (PBMCs), obtained 24 months after the transplant.

The chain's CDR3 is CASSTGGWETQYF. The CDR3 bases that were read are TGTGCCAGTAGTACAGGGGGCTGGGAGACC. The V call is TRBV19, the J call TRBJ2-5; 8 nucleotides match TRBD1. Sequencing ends 3 residues short of the CDR3 end; the germline J gene provides the rest. Germline CDR1 reads LNHDA; CDR2 reads SQIVND (reference sequence). This CDR3 comprises 13 residues. V lost 4 bases and J lost 5; bases outside the gene matches: 3.